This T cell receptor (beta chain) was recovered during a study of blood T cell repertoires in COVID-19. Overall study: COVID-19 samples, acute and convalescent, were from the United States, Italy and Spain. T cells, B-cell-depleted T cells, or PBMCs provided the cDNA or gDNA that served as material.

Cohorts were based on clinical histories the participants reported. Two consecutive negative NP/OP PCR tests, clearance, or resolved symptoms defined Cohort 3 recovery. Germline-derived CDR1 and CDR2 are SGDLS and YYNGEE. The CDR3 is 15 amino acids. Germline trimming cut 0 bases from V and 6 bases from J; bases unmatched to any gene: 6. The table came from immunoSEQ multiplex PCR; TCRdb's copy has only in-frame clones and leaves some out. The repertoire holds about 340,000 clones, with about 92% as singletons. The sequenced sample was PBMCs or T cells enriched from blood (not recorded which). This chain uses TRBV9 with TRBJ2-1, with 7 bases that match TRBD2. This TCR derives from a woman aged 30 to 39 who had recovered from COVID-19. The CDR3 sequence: CASSVGGGGTNEQFF. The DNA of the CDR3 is TGTGCCAGCAGCGTAGGTGGGGGGGGGACCAATGAGCAGTTCTTC. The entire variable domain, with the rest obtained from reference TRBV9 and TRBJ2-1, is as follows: DSGVTQTPKHLITATGQRVTLRCSPRSGDLSVYWYQQSLDQGLQFLIQYYNGEERAKGNILERFSAQQFPDLHSELNLSSLELGDSALYFCASSVGGGGTNEQFFGPGTRLTVL.